This T cell receptor beta chain derives from a study of blood T cell repertoires in COVID-19. Overall study: Sites in the United States, Italy and Spain provided acute and convalescent COVID-19 samples. Sources were T cells, B-cell-depleted T cells, or PBMCs; the material itself was cDNA or gDNA.

How the authors handled the data: Amplification from reference gene primers served as the basis for estimated nucleated cell counts. Sequencing used immunoSEQ multiplex PCR; TCRdb keeps in-frame clones, though not all of them. V, J and clone size reflect that table, while D and trimming were determined from the DNA. The table has about 160,000 clones, more than 90% seen once. This CDR3 region has 14 residues. Germline lookup yields CDR1 MNHNY and CDR2 SVGAGI (reference sequence). Trimming removed 6 bases at V and 2 bases at J, with 11 bases between. Sequencing input: peripheral blood. The chain combines TRBV6-6 with TRBJ1-3; D gene ambiguous. This clonotype was obtained from a man aged 55 to 69 with active or convalescent COVID-19. As DNA, the CDR3 is TGTGCCAGCAGCGAGGGAAGGGCTGGAAACACCATATATTTT. The encoded protein is CASSEGRAGNTIYF.